A selection of T cell receptor beta chains follows, all from one sample in a study of blood T cell repertoires in COVID-19. The repertoire was sequenced with immunoSEQ multiplex PCR; TCRdb's copy has only in-frame clones and lacks some. In the table there are about 140,000 clones, 84% of which are singletons. The sequencing input was PBMCs or T cells enriched from blood (not recorded which). The receptors were sampled from a man between 35 and 55 years old with acute COVID-19. CDR3s include the opening cysteine and the closing phenylalanine or tryptophan. D genes are given only for firm matches. Size is omitted from some rows. Given values are once, few, many or a class for expanded clones.

j_call v_call d_call clone_size cdr3_aa cdr3_nt
TRBJ2-3 TRBV27 TRBD2 once CASSFTSGRWGDPSTDTQYF TGTGCCAGCAGTTTTACTAGCGGGAGGTGGGGGGACCCTAGCACAGATACGCAGTATTTT
TRBJ2-7 TRBV4-3 TRBD1 . CASSQDRDRAYEQYF TGCGCCAGCAGCCAAGACCGGGACAGGGCCTACGAGCAGTACTTC
TRBJ2-7 TRBV7-2 . . CASSLAAGTYEQYF TGTGCCAGCAGCTTAGCGGCAGGGACCTACGAGCAGTACTTC
TRBJ1-1 TRBV11-2 . . CASSHRGGDGGTEAFF TGTGCCAGCAGCCACCGTGGGGGGGATGGGGGCACTGAAGCTTTCTTT
TRBJ2-1 TRBV7-2 TRBD2 . CASSLASGRYNEQFF TGTGCCAGCAGCTTAGCTAGCGGGAGATACAATGAGCAGTTCTTC
TRBJ1-2 TRBV2 TRBD1 . CASSEGGQGDYGYTF TGTGCCAGCAGTGAGGGGGGACAGGGCGACTATGGCTACACCTTC
TRBJ2-5 TRBV11-2 TRBD2 once CASSPNSGGGETQYF TGTGCCAGCAGCCCAAATAGCGGGGGGGGAGAGACCCAGTACTTC
TRBJ1-2 TRBV4-2 TRBD1 . CASSSQGQEIYGYTF TGTGCCAGCAGCTCTCAGGGACAGGAAATCTATGGCTACACCTTC
TRBJ2-7 TRBV15 TRBD1 . CATSRAGTGVYEQYF TGTGCCACCAGCAGAGCCGGGACAGGGGTCTACGAGCAGTACTTC
TRBJ2-1 TRBV27 TRBD2 . CASLPGLDFHNEQFF TGTGCCAGCCTGCCGGGACTAGATTTCCACAATGAGCAGTTCTTC
TRBJ2-5 TRBV2 TRBD1 . CASSPQGALGGTQYF TGTGCCAGCAGCCCCCAGGGGGCCCTCGGGGGGACCCAGTACTTC
TRBJ2-1 TRBV4-1 TRBD2 once CASSRQLYSGSGTYNEQFF TGCGCCAGCAGCCGCCAGCTTTATAGCGGGAGTGGGACCTACAATGAGCAGTTCTTC
TRBJ2-4 TRBV6-6 . . CASSYSSSGSYF TGTGCCAGCAGTTACTCGTCCTCGGGGTCGTACTTC
TRBJ2-1 TRBV27 . . CASSLFSDNEQFF TGTGCCAGCAGTTTATTTTCCGACAATGAGCAGTTCTTC
TRBJ2-1 TRBV4-1 . . CASSPQVSYNEQFF TGCGCCAGCAGCCCTCAGGTCTCCTACAATGAGCAGTTCTTC
TRBJ2-1 TRBV5-1 . . CASRGPGPNTGDEQFF TGCGCCAGCAGGGGCCCGGGACCAAACACGGGGGATGAGCAGTTCTTC